This T cell receptor (beta chain) was obtained from a study of a mutant IDH1 vaccine in newly diagnosed glioma. Points on this clone: Its antigen is undetermined.

Measured with immunoSEQ multiplex PCR; TCRdb has only the in-frame clones, and not every one. The sample comprises 75,000 to 95,000 clones, nearly 90% of which are singletons, and 0.6% to 0.95% rests with the top ten. Described time point: week 47, end of study. Vaccine doses each comprised 300 ug of mutant IDH1 20-mer peptide, with topical imiquimod. Trimming pared 6 bases from V and 4 bases from J, leaving 9 bases between. Germline CDR1 reads SEHNR; CDR2 reads FQNEAQ (reference sequence). The CDR3 totals 12 residues. This material consisted of PBMCs, taken from a glioma patient whose treatment included an IDH1 peptide vaccine. The V call is TRBV7-9, the J call TRBJ2-5, with no clear D. The origin of this receptor is a woman in her forties or fifties with glioma. The DNA of the CDR3 is TGTGCCAGCAGTTCAAACGGAGAGACCCAGTACTTC. Amino acids: CASSSNGETQYF.